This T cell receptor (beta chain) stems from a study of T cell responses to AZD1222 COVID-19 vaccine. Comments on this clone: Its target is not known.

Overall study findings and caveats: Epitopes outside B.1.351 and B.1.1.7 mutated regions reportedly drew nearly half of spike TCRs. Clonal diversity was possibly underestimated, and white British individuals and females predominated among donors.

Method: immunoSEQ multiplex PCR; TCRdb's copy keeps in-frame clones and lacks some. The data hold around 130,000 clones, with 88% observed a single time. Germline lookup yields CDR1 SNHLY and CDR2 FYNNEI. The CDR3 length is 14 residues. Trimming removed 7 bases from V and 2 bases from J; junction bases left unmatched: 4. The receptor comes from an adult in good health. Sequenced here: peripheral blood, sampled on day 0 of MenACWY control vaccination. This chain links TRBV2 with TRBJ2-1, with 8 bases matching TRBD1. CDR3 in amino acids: CASKTGVPYNEQFF. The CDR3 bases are TGTGCCAGCAAGACAGGGGTCCCCTACAATGAGCAGTTCTTC. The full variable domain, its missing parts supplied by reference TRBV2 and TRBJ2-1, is EPEVTQTPSHQVTQMGQEVILRCVPISNHLYFYWYRQILGQKVEFLVSFYNNEISEKSEIFDDQFSVERPDGSNFTLKIRSTKLEDSAMYFCASKTGVPYNEQFFGPGTRLTVL.